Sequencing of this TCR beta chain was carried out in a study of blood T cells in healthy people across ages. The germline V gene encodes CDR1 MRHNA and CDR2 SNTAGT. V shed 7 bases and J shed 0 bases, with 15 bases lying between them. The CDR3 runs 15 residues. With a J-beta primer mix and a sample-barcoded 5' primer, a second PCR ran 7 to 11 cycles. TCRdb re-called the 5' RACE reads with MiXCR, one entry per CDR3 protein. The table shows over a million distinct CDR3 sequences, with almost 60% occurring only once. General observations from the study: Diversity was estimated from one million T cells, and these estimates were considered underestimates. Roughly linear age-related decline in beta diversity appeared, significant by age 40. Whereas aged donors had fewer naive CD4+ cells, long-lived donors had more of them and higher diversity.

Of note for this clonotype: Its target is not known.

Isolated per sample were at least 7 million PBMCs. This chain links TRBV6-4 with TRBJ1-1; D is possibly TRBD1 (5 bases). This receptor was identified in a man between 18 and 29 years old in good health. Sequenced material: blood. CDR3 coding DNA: TGTGCCAGCAAAGACAGCAGAATCATGAACACTGAAGCTTTCTTT. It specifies CASKDSRIMNTEAFF.